This TCR beta chain was recorded in a study of OX40 agonist ivuxolimab in advanced cancers. Study overall: Eligibility admitted prior anti-PD-1, anti-PD-L1 or anti-CTLA-4 therapy; approximately 40% had some.

The CDR3 extends over 16 amino acids. Worth noting for this clone: Its cognate antigen is unknown.

Study-level points and caveats: Average numbers of expanded clones were greater in CD8+ T cells than in CD4+.

Profiled with immunoSEQ multiplex PCR; TCRdb holds only in-frame clones, not every one. The data show roughly 54,000 clones, with approximately 84% seen just once and 1.2% held by the top ten. V usage is TRBV21-1 and J usage is TRBJ2-1. TRBV21-1 is tagged as a pseudogene. The source material was CD4+ or CD8+ T cells sorted from blood, sampled in a trial of the OX40 agonist ivuxolimab. This clonotype originated in an adult with an advanced solid tumor such as melanoma, head and neck, liver or kidney cancer. The DNA for the CDR3 is TGTGCCAGCAGCAAAGAGTGGGAGAAGGGGCCCAATGAGCAGTTCTTC. Translated, it gives CASSKEWEKGPNEQFF.